The subject of this entry is one TCR beta chain. The junction shows a germline mismatch at one end, possibly a read error. Primed by a sample-barcoded 5' primer and a J-beta primer mix, a second PCR proceeded for about 6 to 12 cycles. Every cDNA was tagged by a template-switch adaptor with 12 random nucleotides. TCRdb reprocessed the 5' RACE reads via MiXCR and lists one record per CDR3 protein. The table records 720,000 or so distinct CDR3 sequences, 35% to 50% of them present only once. The study drew donors from healthy Caucasian individuals in Russia aged roughly 6 to 100. Total RNA extraction produced at least 5.5 micrograms (per sample) for the study. This entry is derived from a study of blood T cells in healthy people across ages. CDR3 length: 15 amino acids. Per the germline V gene, CDR1 is MNHNY and CDR2 is SVGAGI (reference sequence).

The sequenced material came from blood. The clonotype originates from a man older than 75 in good health. The chain recombines TRBV6-6 with TRBJ1-1, with a weak D call TRBD1 (6 bases). CDR3 nucleotides: TGTGCCAGCAGATACTCGACCGCGGGGGGCACTGAAGCTTGCTTT. It translates to CASRYSTAGGTEACF.